The rows below give T cell receptor beta chains drawn from one sample of a study of graft-versus-host responses after intestinal transplantation. Their recognized antigens are unknown. TCRdb's table, derived via immunoSEQ multiplex PCR, lists solely in-frame clones and lacks some. The data show roughly 100,000 clones, roughly 87% seen once. The source material was unstimulated CD4+ T cells sorted from spleen or lymph node cells, sampled before intestinal transplant. These receptors all stem from a human donor who received an intestinal transplant. The CDR3 runs from the conserved cysteine through the conserved F or W. Fields, in order: clone size, J gene, D gene, V gene, CDR3 DNA, CDR3 protein. The D gene is left open where the match is weak. Clone size appears in some rows only: once, few, many, or a class for an expanded clone.

clone_size: .; j_call: TRBJ2-7; d_call: TRBD1; v_call: TRBV11-2; cdr3_nt: TGTGCCAGCAGCCATCGCCGGGGGACAGGGACAGAGCAGTACTTC; cdr3_aa: CASSHRRGTGTEQYF
clone_size: once; j_call: TRBJ1-1; d_call: TRBD1; v_call: TRBV6-5; cdr3_nt: TGTGCCAGCAGTTACTCCCGACGGACAGGGTCTGAAGCTTTCTTT; cdr3_aa: CASSYSRRTGSEAFF
clone_size: .; j_call: TRBJ1-2; d_call: .; v_call: TRBV21-1; cdr3_nt: TGTGCCAGAACCGCCCCACAGGGATGGTATGGCTACACCTTC; cdr3_aa: CARTAPQGWYGYTF
clone_size: .; j_call: TRBJ1-5; d_call: TRBD1; v_call: TRBV19; cdr3_nt: TGTGCCAGTAGCAGGGGGTTTAGCAATCAGCCCCAGCATTTT; cdr3_aa: CASSRGFSNQPQHF
clone_size: .; j_call: TRBJ1-2; d_call: TRBD1; v_call: TRBV7-9; cdr3_nt: TGTGCCAGCAGCTTAGTAGGCCCCCGTCGGGGGACAGGGGATCATGGCTACACCTTC; cdr3_aa: CASSLVGPRRGTGDHGYTF
clone_size: once; j_call: TRBJ2-7; d_call: .; v_call: TRBV18; cdr3_nt: TGTGCCAGCTCACCGGCAGGTGTAGGCTACGAGCAGTACTTC; cdr3_aa: CASSPAGVGYEQYF
clone_size: .; j_call: TRBJ2-5; d_call: TRBD2; v_call: TRBV27; cdr3_nt: TGTGCCAGCAGTCCCCGCTTACTAGCGGGGGGGCGAGAGACCCAGTACTTC; cdr3_aa: CASSPRLLAGGRETQYF
clone_size: .; j_call: TRBJ1-4; d_call: TRBD1; v_call: TRBV30; cdr3_nt: TGTGCCTGGAGTGGGGACAGGGGTCTGTTTTTT; cdr3_aa: CAWSGDRGLFF
clone_size: once; j_call: TRBJ2-2; d_call: TRBD2; v_call: TRBV5-4; cdr3_nt: TGTGCCAGCAGCTTGCCTAGCGGGGGGGCTGGCGGGGAGCTGTTTTTT; cdr3_aa: CASSLPSGGAGGELFF
clone_size: once; j_call: TRBJ2-3; d_call: .; v_call: TRBV5-1; cdr3_nt: TGCGCCAGCAGCTTGGATAGGGGAGATACGCAGTATTTT; cdr3_aa: CASSLDRGDTQYF
clone_size: .; j_call: TRBJ2-2; d_call: .; v_call: TRBV9; cdr3_nt: TGTGCCAGCAGCGTAGAAGAGGAAGGGCACACCGGGGAGCTGTTTTTT; cdr3_aa: CASSVEEEGHTGELFF
clone_size: .; j_call: TRBJ2-7; d_call: TRBD1; v_call: TRBV4-1; cdr3_nt: TGCGCCAGCAGCCGTAGGGAAACGGACAGGGGGCGCTCCTACGAGCAGTACTTC; cdr3_aa: CASSRRETDRGRSYEQYF
clone_size: .; j_call: TRBJ2-4; d_call: TRBD2; v_call: TRBV19; cdr3_nt: TGTGCCAGTAGTGGGGTAGCGGGAGGGCCAGAAAACATTCAGTACTTC; cdr3_aa: CASSGVAGGPENIQYF
clone_size: .; j_call: TRBJ2-7; d_call: .; v_call: TRBV21-1; cdr3_nt: TGTGCCAGCAGTGGGAAGGACCTACTGGAGCAGTACTTC; cdr3_aa: CASSGKDLLEQYF
clone_size: few; j_call: TRBJ1-1; d_call: .; v_call: TRBV10-1; cdr3_nt: TGCGCCAGCAGTCCCTCCTTGAACACTGAAGCTTTCTTT; cdr3_aa: CASSPSLNTEAFF
clone_size: .; j_call: TRBJ1-1; d_call: .; v_call: TRBV2; cdr3_nt: TGTGCCAGCAGTGATATCGTCAGTTCGGCGAACACTGAAGCTTTCTTT; cdr3_aa: CASSDIVSSANTEAFF
clone_size: .; j_call: TRBJ1-5; d_call: .; v_call: TRBV2; cdr3_nt: TGTGCCAGCAGTAGCTGGGATAGCAATCAGCCCCAGCATTTT; cdr3_aa: CASSSWDSNQPQHF
clone_size: .; j_call: TRBJ2-5; d_call: .; v_call: TRBV5-4; cdr3_nt: TGTGCCAGCAGCTACCAAGAGACCCAGTACTTC; cdr3_aa: CASSYQETQYF
clone_size: .; j_call: TRBJ2-5; d_call: .; v_call: TRBV6-5; cdr3_nt: TGTGCCAGCAGTTACTCGATAGGACAGCAAGAGACCCAGTACTTC; cdr3_aa: CASSYSIGQQETQYF
clone_size: .; j_call: TRBJ2-5; d_call: .; v_call: TRBV4-1; cdr3_nt: TGCGCCAGCAGCCAAGATCCGGGGGGCGAAGAGACCCAGTACTTC; cdr3_aa: CASSQDPGGEETQYF
clone_size: .; j_call: TRBJ1-1; d_call: TRBD1; v_call: TRBV5-1; cdr3_nt: TGCGCCAGCAGCTTTCCAGGGGGGAACACTGAAGCTTTCTTT; cdr3_aa: CASSFPGGNTEAFF
clone_size: .; j_call: TRBJ2-3; d_call: TRBD1; v_call: TRBV6-5; cdr3_nt: TGTGCCAGCAGTTATGGGACAGGCACAGATACGCAGTATTTT; cdr3_aa: CASSYGTGTDTQYF
clone_size: .; j_call: TRBJ2-3; d_call: .; v_call: TRBV7-6; cdr3_nt: TGTGCCAGCAGCTTAGCGAGAGATACGCAGTATTTT; cdr3_aa: CASSLARDTQYF
clone_size: .; j_call: TRBJ1-4; d_call: .; v_call: TRBV9; cdr3_nt: TGTGCCAGCAGCTCTAGCGGCAGTGCGAAGGAAAAACTGTTTTTT; cdr3_aa: CASSSSGSAKEKLFF
clone_size: once; j_call: TRBJ1-3; d_call: .; v_call: TRBV18; cdr3_nt: TGTGCCAGCTCACCAGGAGGGATTAGCGGAAACACCATATATTTT; cdr3_aa: CASSPGGISGNTIYF
clone_size: .; j_call: TRBJ1-2; d_call: .; v_call: TRBV11-2; cdr3_nt: TGTGCCAGCAGCCCCGCTTGGAAGGGCAACTATGGCTACACCTTC; cdr3_aa: CASSPAWKGNYGYTF
clone_size: .; j_call: TRBJ2-5; d_call: TRBD2; v_call: TRBV4-1; cdr3_nt: TGCGCCAGCAGCCAAGGAGGGCTAGCGGGGGGGCTAGAGACCCAGTACTTC; cdr3_aa: CASSQGGLAGGLETQYF
clone_size: .; j_call: TRBJ2-3; d_call: .; v_call: TRBV15; cdr3_nt: TGTGCCACCAGCAGACAAGCGGGAGATACGCAGTATTTT; cdr3_aa: CATSRQAGDTQYF
clone_size: .; j_call: TRBJ2-3; d_call: .; v_call: TRBV7-3; cdr3_nt: TGTGCCAGCAGCTTGACAGCAAGCACAGATACGCAGTATTTT; cdr3_aa: CASSLTASTDTQYF
clone_size: .; j_call: TRBJ2-1; d_call: TRBD2; v_call: TRBV27; cdr3_nt: TGTGCCAGCAGTTTACGGGGGGGCCAAAACAATGAGCAGTTCTTC; cdr3_aa: CASSLRGGQNNEQFF
clone_size: .; j_call: TRBJ2-5; d_call: .; v_call: TRBV15; cdr3_nt: TGTGCCACCAGCAGAGAGGAGCAGCAAGAGACCCAGTACTTC; cdr3_aa: CATSREEQQETQYF
clone_size: few; j_call: TRBJ2-5; d_call: TRBD1; v_call: TRBV15; cdr3_nt: TGTGCCACCAGCAGAGAACTGGACAGGGCCAAGTACTTC; cdr3_aa: CATSRELDRAKYF
clone_size: .; j_call: TRBJ2-1; d_call: .; v_call: TRBV7-3; cdr3_nt: TGTGCCAGCAGCTTAGTTCCGGAGATATACAATGAGCAGTTCTTC; cdr3_aa: CASSLVPEIYNEQFF
clone_size: .; j_call: TRBJ2-3; d_call: TRBD2; v_call: TRBV10-2; cdr3_nt: TGCGCCAGCAGACCAACTAGCGGCTTCACAGATACGCAGTATTTT; cdr3_aa: CASRPTSGFTDTQYF
clone_size: .; j_call: TRBJ1-3; d_call: .; v_call: TRBV18; cdr3_nt: TGTGCCAGCTCGCTACAGGTGTTCTCTGGAAACACCATATATTTT; cdr3_aa: CASSLQVFSGNTIYF
clone_size: .; j_call: TRBJ1-2; d_call: .; v_call: TRBV6-6; cdr3_nt: TGTGCCAGCAGTTACCGGACCGGCTACACCTTC; cdr3_aa: CASSYRTGYTF
clone_size: .; j_call: TRBJ1-1; d_call: .; v_call: TRBV5-1; cdr3_nt: TGCGCCAGCAGCTTGGAACCGGGGATTACTTATAGTGAAGCTTTCTTT; cdr3_aa: CASSLEPGITYSEAFF
clone_size: .; j_call: TRBJ2-1; d_call: .; v_call: TRBV28; cdr3_nt: TGTGCCAGCAGTTTAGGTGGGACCGTCGCTGAGCAGTTCTTC; cdr3_aa: CASSLGGTVAEQFF
clone_size: .; j_call: TRBJ2-1; d_call: TRBD1; v_call: TRBV7-2; cdr3_nt: TGTGCCAGCAGTCGCCGGACAGGGCACGTGGAGCAGTTCTTC; cdr3_aa: CASSRRTGHVEQFF
clone_size: .; j_call: TRBJ2-4; d_call: TRBD1; v_call: TRBV10-3; cdr3_nt: TGTGCCATCAGTGAAGGGGGGACAGGGGCCGAGTACTTC; cdr3_aa: CAISEGGTGAEYF
clone_size: .; j_call: TRBJ2-5; d_call: .; v_call: TRBV6-5; cdr3_nt: TGTGCCAGCGATGGGGGGAGCCGTCAAGAGACCCAGTACTTC; cdr3_aa: CASDGGSRQETQYF
clone_size: few; j_call: TRBJ2-3; d_call: .; v_call: TRBV9; cdr3_nt: TGTGCCAGCAGCGTGGACGTCACAGATACGCAGTATTTT; cdr3_aa: CASSVDVTDTQYF
clone_size: .; j_call: TRBJ2-7; d_call: TRBD2; v_call: TRBV11-2; cdr3_nt: TGTGCCAGCAGCTTAGGAGCCGGGAGGATTTCCTACGAGCAGTACTTC; cdr3_aa: CASSLGAGRISYEQYF
clone_size: .; j_call: TRBJ1-2; d_call: TRBD1; v_call: TRBV5-1; cdr3_nt: TGCGCCAGCAGCGGCGGGGACAGGGGGCTGGGTGGCTACACCTTC; cdr3_aa: CASSGGDRGLGGYTF
clone_size: .; j_call: TRBJ1-5; d_call: TRBD1; v_call: TRBV30; cdr3_nt: TGTGCCTGGAGTGCAAATCCACAGGGGGGGGGATTATATTCGAGCAATCAGCCCCAGCATTTT; cdr3_aa: CAWSANPQGGGLYSSNQPQHF
clone_size: .; j_call: TRBJ1-1; d_call: TRBD1; v_call: TRBV11-2; cdr3_nt: TGTGCCAGCAGCTCCCGGACAGGGTCGGGCACTGAAGCTTTCTTT; cdr3_aa: CASSSRTGSGTEAFF
clone_size: .; j_call: TRBJ2-5; d_call: TRBD2; v_call: TRBV6-5; cdr3_nt: TGTGCCAGCAGTTACTCGGGTAGCGGGGTCCAAGAGACCCAGTACTTC; cdr3_aa: CASSYSGSGVQETQYF
clone_size: .; j_call: TRBJ1-6; d_call: .; v_call: TRBV5-4; cdr3_nt: TGTGCCAGCAGTGCGAAGAATTCACCCCTCCACTTT; cdr3_aa: CASSAKNSPLHF
clone_size: .; j_call: TRBJ2-7; d_call: TRBD2; v_call: TRBV10-3; cdr3_nt: TGTGCCATCAGTGAGGAGCGGGACTTAGGCGAGCAGTACTTC; cdr3_aa: CAISEERDLGEQYF
clone_size: .; j_call: TRBJ2-1; d_call: .; v_call: TRBV10-3; cdr3_nt: TGTGCCATCAGTTTACTAGGGAGCTCCTACAATGAGCAGTTCTTC; cdr3_aa: CAISLLGSSYNEQFF
clone_size: .; j_call: TRBJ2-7; d_call: TRBD1; v_call: TRBV5-4; cdr3_nt: TGTGCCAGCAGCTCACCGGGACAGGGGGCATCCTACGAGCAGTACTTC; cdr3_aa: CASSSPGQGASYEQYF
clone_size: .; j_call: TRBJ2-1; d_call: TRBD2; v_call: TRBV6-1; cdr3_nt: TGTGCCAGCACACTTGGGACTAGCTCCTACAATGAGCAGTTCTTC; cdr3_aa: CASTLGTSSYNEQFF
clone_size: .; j_call: TRBJ2-1; d_call: TRBD2; v_call: TRBV5-1; cdr3_nt: TGCGCCAGCAGCTTGGGAGGACTAGTTTCTTCTGAGCAGTTCTTC; cdr3_aa: CASSLGGLVSSEQFF